Sequencing of this T cell receptor (beta chain) was carried out in a study of blood T cell repertoires in COVID-19. The wider study: COVID-19 samples, acute and convalescent, were from the United States, Italy and Spain. Sample material is recorded as cDNA or gDNA derived from T cells, B-cell-depleted T cells, or PBMCs.

In the study's own analysis: Amplification with reference gene primers provided the estimates of nucleated cell counts. Method: immunoSEQ multiplex PCR; TCRdb's copy keeps in-frame clones and lacks some. V, J and clone size derive from that table, while D and trimming were established from the DNA sequence. Among around 230,000 clones, about four fifths were seen once, and the ten largest hold roughly 2.6%. The CDR3 spans 15 residues. Trimming removed 8 bases from V and 2 bases from J, with 19 bases in between. CDR1 and CDR2 (germline): MNHEY, SVGAGI. This sequence was found in a woman in her 40s with active or convalescent COVID-19. Sequencing was done on a sample of peripheral blood. The chain is built from TRBV6-5 and TRBJ2-7; maybe TRBD1 (5 bases). The CDR3 spells CASRLQDMGPYEQYF. In DNA form, the CDR3 reads TGTGCCAGCCGCCTTCAGGATATGGGGCCCTACGAGCAGTACTTC.